The 14 T cell receptor beta chains reported below all come from one sample, sequenced in a study of identical twins. One entry per CDR3 protein, called by TCRdb with MiXCR from the 5' RACE reads. The table records 450,000 or so distinct CDR3 sequences, about 14% of them present only once. These data are also associated with another study on yellow fever vaccine responses in identical twins.

Sequenced sample: CD4+ T cells sorted from blood. These receptors originate from a young woman in good health.

The rearrangement uses TRBV27 and TRBJ2-3; 7 bases are a match to TRBD2. The CDR3 contains 15 residues. Germline assignment: CDR1 MNHEY and CDR2 SMNVEV (reference sequence). The trim removed 5 bases at V and 4 bases at J, leaving 9 bases unmatched. CDR3 amino acids: CASSPRAGWSDTQYF. The CDR3 nucleotides read TGTGCCAGCAGTCCACGAGCGGGATGGTCAGATACGCAGTATTTT.

This clonotype was recorded a few times. The chain recombines TRBV12-3 or TRBV12-4 with TRBJ2-7; TRBD1 matches 7 bases. With V trimmed by 7 bases and J by 4 bases, 16 bases remained unmatched. The CDR3 contains 16 residues. CDR3 nucleotides: TGTGCCAGCACCAACAGGGGAATGAGTCGTGAGTACGAGCAGTACTTC. This translates into CASTNRGMSREYEQYF.

This clonotype has more than one count but fewer than ten. The chain couples TRBV2 to TRBJ2-7; D possibly corresponds to TRBD1 (5 bases). The CDR3 runs 14 residues. The V end was cut by 1 base, the J end by 0 bases, with 7 bases between. CDR1 and CDR2 from the germline V gene are SNHLY and FYNNEI. For the CDR3, the DNA is TGTGCCAGCAGTGAAGGTAGGGGCTCCTACGAGCAGTACTTC. Protein sequence: CASSEGRGSYEQYF. The full variable domain, completed using reference TRBV2 and TRBJ2-7, is EPEVTQTPSHQVTQMGQEVILRCVPISNHLYFYWYRQILGQKVEFLVSFYNNEISEKSEIFDDQFSVERPDGSNFTLKIRSTKLEDSAMYFCASSEGRGSYEQYFGPGTRLTVT.

This clonotype appeared a few times. The rearrangement joins TRBV5-1 to TRBJ2-1; 8 positions agree with TRBD1. V dropped 4 bases and J dropped 4; count of bases not matched to a gene: 10. CDR3 length: 16 residues. Germline V CDR1 and CDR2: SGHRS, YFSETQ. The CDR3 DNA reads TGCGCCAGCAGCCCGAGTGACAGGGGTGGATACAATGAGCAGTTCTTC. Translation: CASSPSDRGGYNEQFF. The variable domain in full, with the rest retrieved from reference TRBV5-1 and TRBJ2-1, is KAGVTQTPRYLIKTRGQQVTLSCSPISGHRSVSWYQQTPGQGLQFLFEYFSETQRNKGNFPGRFSGRQFSNSRSEMNVSTLELGDSALYLCASSPSDRGGYNEQFFGPGTRLTVL.

Only one count was recorded for this clonotype. The chain recombines TRBV9 with TRBJ2-7; D is tentatively TRBD1 or TRBD2 (5 bases each). Germline CDR1 is SGDLS and CDR2 is YYNGEE. The CDR3 has 14 residues. Trimming took 8 bases from V and 7 from J, leaving 22 bases between them. The CDR3 DNA is TGTGCCAGTTCCTCTTCTGGGGCCGAGGGGGAGCAGTACTTC. It translates to CASSSSGAEGEQYF.

This clonotype was seen more than once but under ten times. The V gene is TRBV12-3 or TRBV12-4, the J gene TRBJ2-1; D unresolved. The CDR3 is 11 residues long. V lost 0 bases, J lost 12 bases, and 6 bases lay in between. The CDR3: CASSLAEGQFF. CDR3 sequence (DNA): TGTGCCAGCAGTTTAGCGGAAGGGCAGTTCTTC.

This clonotype was found many times. This sequence joins TRBV12-3 or TRBV12-4 and TRBJ2-7; 8 bases are a match to TRBD2. Losses at the gene ends were 5 bases for V and 2 bases for J; bases not matched to a gene: 8. CDR3 length equals 15 residues. CDR3 protein: CASSQSGGKTYEQYF. As DNA, the CDR3 is TGTGCCAGCAGTCAAAGCGGGGGTAAGACCTACGAGCAGTACTTC.

This clonotype was recorded a few times. The chain carries TRBV15 and TRBJ2-5; D ambiguous. The CDR3 contains 14 residues. Per the germline V gene, CDR1 is LNHNV and CDR2 is YYDKDF (reference sequence). Trimming removed 1 base from V and 5 bases from J, with 11 bases in between. The CDR3 spells CATSRVRPDETQYF. In nucleotides, the CDR3 is TGTGCCACCAGCAGAGTCCGTCCGGACGAGACCCAGTACTTC.

The chain carries TRBV12-3 or TRBV12-4 and TRBJ2-2, with 9 bases lining up with TRBD2. This CDR3 region has 16 residues. Trimming removed 5 bases from V and 3 bases from J; junction bases left unmatched: 7. The CDR3 bases are TGTGCCAGCAGTCCCGCCGCGGGAGGGTACACCGGGGAGCTGTTTTTT. Its protein is CASSPAAGGYTGELFF.

This clonotype has just a few counts. V is TRBV7-2 and J is TRBJ2-7; D might be TRBD1 (6 bases). Between the trimmed V and J ends, which lost 1 base and 3 bases, there was a span of 16 bases. Germline CDR1 reads SGHTA; CDR2 reads FQGNSA. The length of the CDR3 is 16 residues. Written as DNA, the CDR3 is TGTGCCAGCAGCTTAGGGAGTGCCGGACAGCTCTACGAGCAGTACTTC. Encoded protein: CASSLGSAGQLYEQYF. Together with reference TRBV7-2 and TRBJ2-7, the CDR3 gives the full variable domain: GAGVSQSPSNKVTEKGKDVELRCDPISGHTALYWYRQSLGQGLEFLIYFQGNSAPDKSGLPSDRFSAERTGGSVSTLTIQRTQQEDSAVYLCASSLGSAGQLYEQYFGPGTRLTVT.

The rearrangement links TRBV6-5 to TRBJ1-5; D perhaps matches TRBD1 (5 bases). From germline, CDR1 is MNHEY and CDR2 SVGAGI. The CDR3 extends over 14 amino acids. The ends were cut back, 4 bases at V and 9 bases at J, with 16 bases in the middle. Here the CDR3 DNA reads TGTGCCAGCAGTTCCCGGGACGGACGTATGCCCCAGCATTTT. This translates into CASSSRDGRMPQHF.

This clonotype came up a few times. The junction differs from germline at one of its ends, possibly a read error. The J gene is TRBJ2-2, the V gene TRBV3-1; TRBD2 aligns across 9 bases. Germline V lookup: CDR1 LGHDT, CDR2 YNNKEL (reference sequence). This CDR3 has 19 residues. This chain's CDR3 is CACSPTPAGGPSGTGELFF. The CDR3 coding sequence is TGTGCCTGCAGCCCTACTCCGGCGGGAGGGCCCTCGGGCACCGGGGAGCTGTTTTTT.

The V and J genes are TRBV28 and TRBJ2-6; D gene ambiguous. The CDR3 consists of 18 residues. V lost 1 base, J lost 1 base, and 14 bases lay in between. Looked up from germline, CDR1 is MDHEN and CDR2 is SYDVKM. CDR3 residues: CASSLYGRSTSGANVLTF. DNA of the CDR3: TGTGCCAGCAGTTTATATGGCAGAAGCACGTCTGGGGCCAACGTCCTGACTTTC. The variable domain in full, with the rest retrieved from reference TRBV28 and TRBJ2-6, is DVKVTQSSRYLVKRTGEKVFLECVQDMDHENMFWYRQDPGLGLRLIYFSYDVKMKEKGDIPEGYSVSREKKERFSLILESASTNQTSMYLCASSLYGRSTSGANVLTFGAGSRLTVL.

The chain couples TRBV11-2 to TRBJ2-7; the D is unclear. The CDR3 is 16 amino acids. Germline V CDR1 and CDR2: SGHAT, FQNNGV. Trimming left V 3 bases short and J 0 bases short, with 15 bases between. The chain's CDR3 is CASSFRQAILSYEQYF. The CDR3 DNA sequence: TGTGCCAGCAGCTTTAGGCAGGCGATTCTCTCCTACGAGCAGTACTTC. The complete variable domain, with remaining parts taken from reference TRBV11-2 and TRBJ2-7, reads EAGVAQSPRYKIIEKRQSVAFWCNPISGHATLYWYQQILGQGPKLLIQFQNNGVVDDSQLPKDRFSAERLKGVDSTLKIQPAKLEDSAVYLCASSFRQAILSYEQYFGPGTRLTVT.